These 21 T cell receptor beta chains were sequenced from one sample in a study of cytomegalovirus exposure and HLA in healthy donors. Data came from immunoSEQ multiplex PCR; TCRdb stores just in-frame clones and leaves some out. The sample records 150,000 or so clones, roughly 84% being singletons. The sequenced sample was PBMCs. These receptors were taken from a human donor in good health.

In this sample, this clone turned up a few times. The chain couples TRBV4-1 to TRBJ1-4, with D unresolved. Looked up from germline, CDR1 is MGHRA and CDR2 is YSYEKL. The CDR3 is 16 residues long. V was trimmed by 0 bases and J by 0 bases, leaving 8 bases between them. The CDR3 sequence is CASSQEETATNEKLFF. The CDR3 DNA follows: TGCGCCAGCAGCCAAGAGGAGACCGCAACTAATGAAAAACTGTTTTTT.

In this sample, this clone turned up once. The CDR3 reads CAGRGSYGYTF. The CDR3 coding sequence is TGTGCTGGCCGGGGGTCCTATGGCTACACCTTC. The chain couples TRBV6-6 to TRBJ1-2; D might be TRBD1 (5 bases). There are 11 residues in the CDR3. Germline CDR1 and CDR2: MNHNY and SVGAGI (reference sequence).

This clone was detected only a few times. Written as DNA, the CDR3 is TGCGCCAGCAGCCAAGTGTTCCAGGATAATTCACCCCTCCACTTT. Translated: CASSQVFQDNSPLHF. The chain combines TRBV4-1 with TRBJ1-6; no clear D gene. Per the germline V gene, CDR1 is MGHRA and CDR2 is YSYEKL. The CDR3 loop spans 15 amino acids. Trimming left V 1 base short and J 5 bases short, with 9 bases between.

V gene TRBV30 combines with J gene TRBJ1-1; no reliable D call. V lost 0 bases to trimming and J lost 0 bases, with 5 bases between them. The CDR3 extends over 13 amino acids. The germline V gene encodes CDR1 GTSNPN and CDR2 SVGIG (reference sequence). In DNA, the CDR3 is TGTGCCTGGAGTGTTAGTATGAACACTGAAGCTTTCTTT. It specifies CAWSVSMNTEAFF.

V is TRBV7-3 and J is TRBJ2-1; D is ambiguous. Per germline, CDR1 SGHTA and CDR2 FQGTGA. The CDR3 consists of 13 residues. V was pared by 5 bases and J by 6 bases, with 11 bases between. CDR3 region: CASSLYRGNEQFF. Written as DNA, the CDR3 is TGTGCCAGCAGCCTCTACCGTGGCAATGAGCAGTTCTTC.

This chain links TRBV9 with TRBJ2-2, with 8 bases lining up with TRBD2. The germline V gene has CDR1 SGDLS and CDR2 YYNGEE. CDR3 size: 17 residues. Losses at the gene ends were 0 bases for V and 4 bases for J; bases not matched to a gene: 8. CDR3 nucleotides: TGTGCCAGCAGCGTAGACGGGGGGGCCTGGGGCACCGGGGAGCTGTTTTTT. Translation gives CASSVDGGAWGTGELFF.

This chain joins TRBV6-6 and TRBJ1-2, with 8 bases that match TRBD1. The CDR3 length is 13 residues. V trimming: 4 bases; J trimming: 8 bases; junction bases outside the gene matches: 6. The germline V gene encodes CDR1 MNHNY and CDR2 SVGAGI (reference sequence). CDR3 region: CASSLTGGEGYTF. The CDR3 nucleotides read TGTGCCAGCAGTTTAACAGGGGGGGAAGGCTACACCTTC.

The V and J genes are TRBV5-6 and TRBJ2-1, with 9 bases aligning to TRBD2. The J segment lost 1 base and the V segment lost 2 bases, leaving 4 bases of the junction unmatched. The CDR3 loop spans 16 amino acids. Per the germline V gene, CDR1 is SGHDT and CDR2 is YYEEEE. DNA of the CDR3: TGTGCCAGCAGCTTCAGGACTAGCGAGTCCTACAATGAGCAGTTCTTC. Translating gives CASSFRTSESYNEQFF.

This sequence joins TRBV2 and TRBJ1-1; 10 bases fit TRBD1. The CDR3 length is 14 residues. V lost 6 bases, J lost 5 bases, and 6 bases stayed unmatched. Germline CDR1 SNHLY, CDR2 FYNNEI. The CDR3, as DNA: TGTGCCAGCAGGCCCGGGACAGGGGTGACTGAAGCTTTCTTT. Residues: CASRPGTGVTEAFF. Supplemented by reference TRBV2 and TRBJ1-1, the full variable domain reads EPEVTQTPSHQVTQMGQEVILRCVPISNHLYFYWYRQILGQKVEFLVSFYNNEISEKSEIFDDQFSVERPDGSNFTLKIRSTKLEDSAMYFCASRPGTGVTEAFFGQGTRLTVV.

This chain links TRBV6-5 with TRBJ1-2; D might be TRBD1 (5 bases). V was clipped by 6 bases and J by 7 bases, with 12 bases between them. In germline, CDR1 is MNHEY, CDR2 SVGAGI. CDR3 length: 12 amino acids. The CDR3 here is CASRSGGTGYTF. The CDR3 DNA follows: TGTGCCAGCAGGTCCGGGGGGACTGGCTACACCTTC.

V is TRBV6-5 and J is TRBJ1-6; D gene uncertain. Trimming stripped 2 bases from V and 10 bases from J, with 9 bases between. Per the germline V gene, CDR1 is MNHEY and CDR2 is SVGAGI. The CDR3 runs 13 residues. CDR3: CASSYDGVSPLHF. In DNA, the CDR3 is TGTGCCAGCAGTTACGACGGGGTATCACCCCTCCACTTT.

The J gene is TRBJ2-7, the V gene TRBV11-2, with D perhaps matching TRBD2 (5 bases). The CDR3 extends over 15 amino acids. CDR1 and CDR2 from the germline V gene are SGHAT and FQNNGV. V lost 1 base and J lost 0, with 10 bases in between. The chain's CDR3 is CASSLGSESSYEQYF. The CDR3 DNA follows: TGTGCCAGCAGCTTAGGTAGCGAGAGCTCCTACGAGCAGTACTTC.

V gene TRBV11-2 combines with J gene TRBJ1-6, with a tentative D call TRBD1 (6 bases). The V gene's germline CDR1 is SGHAT and CDR2 FQNNGV. CDR3 size: 15 residues. V lost 0 bases to trimming and J lost 9 bases, with 12 bases between them. CDR3 nucleotides: TGTGCCAGCAGCTTAGATTCGGCCAGGGGTTCACCCCTCCACTTT. Translated, it gives CASSLDSARGSPLHF.

The J gene is TRBJ2-5, the V gene TRBV5-1, with TRBD2 matching over 8 bases. This CDR3 region has 14 residues. Germline CDR1 is SGHRS and CDR2 is YFSETQ. V trimming: 4 bases; J trimming: 4 bases; junction bases outside the gene matches: 6. The CDR3 here is CASSLTGGGETQYF. The CDR3 DNA follows: TGCGCCAGCAGCCTGACGGGGGGGGGAGAGACCCAGTACTTC.

The chain employs TRBV19 and TRBJ1-5; tentatively, D is TRBD1 (5 bases). Trimming cost V 1 base and J 0 bases, with 7 bases left between them. CDR3 length: 15 residues. CDR1 and CDR2 from the germline V gene are LNHDA and SQIVND (reference sequence). The CDR3 bases are TGTGCCAGTAGTATAGGACAGCTTAGCAATCAGCCCCAGCATTTT. Amino acids: CASSIGQLSNQPQHF.

V gene TRBV7-2 combines with J gene TRBJ2-3; 9 bases agree with TRBD2. The CDR3 extends over 14 amino acids. Unmatched junction bases numbered 2, after V lost 4 bases and J lost 3 bases. The germline V gene encodes CDR1 SGHTA and CDR2 FQGNSA. In DNA, the CDR3 is TGTGCCAGCAGCTGGGGACTAGCAACAGATACGCAGTATTTT. This translates into CASSWGLATDTQYF.

The genes are TRBV28 and TRBJ1-2; 8 bases map to TRBD1. The CDR3 loop spans 15 amino acids. The V and J ends lost 5 bases and 6 bases, in that order; junction bases with no gene match: 11. CDR1 is MDHEN and CDR2 is SYDVKM in the germline V gene. The CDR3 nucleotides read TGTGCCAGCAGTATGACCAGGGGGCGGCGGGATGGCTACACCTTC. Translation gives CASSMTRGRRDGYTF.

V gene TRBV9 combines with J gene TRBJ2-1; 12 nucleotides match TRBD2. The CDR3 sequence is 18 residues long. The germline CDR1 and CDR2 sequences are SGDLS and YYNGEE. V lost 2 bases, J lost 5 bases, and 11 bases stayed unmatched. The CDR3 region is CASSVAASGRAGHNEQFF. CDR3 DNA: TGTGCCAGCAGCGTCGCAGCTAGCGGGAGGGCCGGGCACAATGAGCAGTTCTTC.

The chain employs TRBV27 and TRBJ2-7; maybe TRBD1 (5 bases). CDR3 length: 15 residues. The germline CDR1 and CDR2 sequences are MNHEY and SMNVEV (reference sequence). V was trimmed by 3 bases and J by 7 bases, leaving 19 bases between them. The CDR3 DNA reads TGTGCCAGCAGTTTTTACCCAACGCAGGGAACGGAGCAGTACTTC. This encodes CASSFYPTQGTEQYF.

V gene TRBV18 combines with J gene TRBJ2-5; tentative D call: TRBD2 (5 bases). The V end was cut by 3 bases, the J end by 4 bases, with 12 bases between. Germline CDR1 and CDR2: KGHSH and LQKENI. The CDR3 consists of 14 residues. CDR3 sequence: CASSPEKAGETQYF. CDR3 DNA sequence: TGTGCCAGCTCACCTGAGAAGGCGGGAGAGACCCAGTACTTC.

The table lists this clone with a count of one. The J gene is TRBJ2-4, the V gene TRBV18; tentatively, D is TRBD2 (6 bases). Germline CDR1 and CDR2: KGHSH and LQKENI. V was clipped by 6 bases and J by 8 bases, with 14 bases between them. The CDR3 totals 13 residues. CDR3: CASSPGAGDIQYF. The CDR3 DNA is TGTGCCAGCTCGCCGGGAGCCGGGGACATTCAGTACTTC.